A single sample is the source of the 21 T cell receptor beta chains below, sequenced in a study of blood T cells in healthy people across ages. Combining a sample-barcoded 5' primer with a J-beta primer mix, a second PCR ran for 7 to 11 cycles. TCRdb reprocessed the 5' RACE reads with MiXCR, giving one entry per CDR3 protein. The sample holds fewer than 650,000 distinct CDR3 sequences, roughly a quarter seen once. The same sample was also studied in work on T cells of mothers and their children.

Sequencing was carried out using blood. These receptors all stem from a boy aged 2 to 10 in good health.

In this sample, this clonotype turned up a few times. The chain employs TRBV10-3 and TRBJ2-7, with 9 bases aligning to TRBD2. The trim removed 4 bases at V and 3 bases at J, leaving 7 bases unmatched. This CDR3 is built from 15 residues. Germline V lookup: CDR1 ENHRY, CDR2 SYGVKD. Written as DNA, the CDR3 is TGTGCCATCAGTGGGGGTAGCGGGAGCTACTACGAGCAGTACTTC. Translation gives CAISGGSGSYYEQYF.

J is TRBJ1-1 and V is TRBV25-1, with D tentatively TRBD1 (5 bases). Germline V gene sequence: CDR1 MGHDK, CDR2 SYGVNS. This CDR3 contains 17 residues. The V and J ends lost 3 bases and 0 bases respectively, with 17 bases between them. The CDR3 protein is CASSEGRGGTLNTEAFF. The CDR3 DNA reads as TGTGCCAGCAGTGAGGGGCGGGGAGGGACTCTGAACACTGAAGCTTTCTTT.

The J gene is TRBJ1-2, the V gene TRBV2, with D perhaps matching TRBD1 (6 bases). Trimming pared 0 bases from V and 4 bases from J, leaving 12 bases between. This CDR3 region has 15 residues. Germline-derived CDR1 and CDR2 are SNHLY and FYNNEI. CDR3 loop: CASSEAGRTVYGYTF. Here the CDR3 DNA reads TGTGCCAGCAGTGAAGCGGGTCGGACAGTCTATGGCTACACCTTC.

This clonotype was observed a handful of times. The gene calls are TRBV30 and TRBJ2-7; the match to TRBD1 covers 9 bases. Germline V gene data show CDR1 as GTSNPN and CDR2 as SVGIG (reference sequence). J gave up 4 bases and V 2 bases, and 6 bases lay outside the gene matches. This CDR3 is built from 14 residues. The CDR3 loop reads CAWSFLTGGYEQYF. The DNA for the CDR3 is TGTGCCTGGAGTTTCCTGACAGGGGGTTACGAGCAGTACTTC.

This chain uses TRBV10-3 with TRBJ2-5, with TRBD1 matching 7 bases. The germline V gene encodes CDR1 ENHRY and CDR2 SYGVKD. Trimming at V came to 6 bases and at J to 4 bases, leaving 2 bases not matched to a gene. The CDR3 consists of 12 residues. The CDR3 region is CAIRTGAETQYF. DNA of the CDR3: TGTGCCATCAGAACAGGGGCAGAGACCCAGTACTTC.

The V and J genes are TRBV11-2 and TRBJ1-6, with a tentative D call TRBD1 (5 bases). The germline V gene encodes CDR1 SGHAT and CDR2 FQNNGV. With 2 bases removed from V and 7 bases from J, the gap between germline ends came to 9 bases. The CDR3 covers 14 residues. CDR3 residues: CASSLPGQNSPLHF. The CDR3 nucleotides are TGTGCCAGCAGCTTACCAGGGCAGAATTCACCCCTCCACTTT.

A word on this clonotype: At one of its ends the junction is not consistent with the germline gene, which may arise from a read error. The rearrangement links TRBV12-3 or TRBV12-4 to TRBJ2-2, with 8 bases fitting TRBD1. The CDR3 sequence is 15 residues long. CDR3 amino acids: CASSSRGPDTGELSF. CDR3 nucleotides: TGTGCCAGCAGTTCCAGGGGGCCCGACACCGGGGAGCTGTCTTTT.

The gene calls are TRBV6-5 and TRBJ2-1, with 8 bases matching TRBD2. The CDR3 has 17 residues. V shed 4 bases, J shed 0 bases, and the junction held 8 bases outside the gene matches. Per the germline V gene, CDR1 is MNHEY and CDR2 is SVGAGI. The CDR3 DNA follows: TGTGCCAGCAGTTCCTCGTATAGCGGGAACTCCTACAATGAGCAGTTCTTC. This encodes CASSSSYSGNSYNEQFF.

The sample holds a few counts of this clonotype. The V call is TRBV25-1, the J call TRBJ2-5; 7 bases align to TRBD2. CDR3 size: 12 residues. The germline V gene encodes CDR1 MGHDK and CDR2 SYGVNS. V lost 8 bases to trimming and J lost 4 bases; unmatched junction nucleotides: 4. DNA of the CDR3: TGTGCCAGCGCCCCGGGGGGAGAGACCCAGTACTTC. Protein: CASAPGGETQYF.

The CDR3 region is CASTLGVAANTEAFF. CDR3 sequence (DNA): TGTGCCAGCACCCTGGGGGTAGCCGCGAACACTGAAGCTTTCTTT. This sequence joins TRBV7-2 and TRBJ1-1; TRBD1 might be the D (5 bases). This CDR3 has 15 amino acids. CDR1 is SGHTA and CDR2 is FQGNSA in the germline V gene. Trimming took 7 bases from V and 1 from J, leaving 16 bases between them.

V is TRBV29-1 and J is TRBJ2-5, with 10 bases that match TRBD2. The trim removed 7 bases at V and 5 bases at J, leaving 10 bases unmatched. This CDR3 is 14 amino acids long. CDR1 is SQVTM, CDR2 ANQGSEA, per germline. Here the CDR3 reads CSAEGLAGDETQYF. The DNA for the CDR3 is TGCAGCGCCGAGGGGCTAGCGGGAGATGAGACCCAGTACTTC.

V is TRBV5-1 and J is TRBJ2-1; the match to TRBD2 covers 12 bases. V was pared by 0 bases and J by 8 bases, with 3 bases of the junction left unmatched. The CDR3 runs 15 residues. Germline V gene data show CDR1 as SGHRS and CDR2 as YFSETQ. CDR3 sequence: CASSLASGRGYEQFF. The CDR3 bases are TGCGCCAGCAGCTTGGCTAGCGGGAGGGGGTATGAGCAGTTCTTC.

This clonotype was seen a handful of times. The chain is built from TRBV6-2 or TRBV6-3 and TRBJ2-1, with a weak D call TRBD1 (6 bases). The CDR3 contains 15 residues. Germline CDR1 MNHEY, CDR2 SVGEGT. V gave up 3 bases and J gave up 5 bases, with 14 bases separating them. CDR3 in DNA: TGTGCCAGCAGTTATCAGGCTAGGGGGAACAATGAGCAGTTCTTC. It encodes CASSYQARGNNEQFF.

V and J are TRBV20-1 and TRBJ2-3; 8 nucleotides match TRBD1. V was pared by 6 bases and J by 4 bases, with 9 bases of the junction left unmatched. This CDR3 spans 14 amino acids. Germline CDR1 is DFQATT and CDR2 is SNEGSKA (reference sequence). The CDR3 DNA sequence: TGCAGTGCGTGGACAGGGAGTATTCCAGATACGCAGTATTTT. Protein sequence: CSAWTGSIPDTQYF.

V is TRBV19 and J is TRBJ1-5; the D is unclear. The CDR3 sequence is 15 residues long. Trimming took 7 bases from V and 2 from J, leaving 15 bases between them. The germline V gene encodes CDR1 LNHDA and CDR2 SQIVND (reference sequence). CDR3: CASTPRGKGNQPQHF. DNA of the CDR3: TGTGCCAGTACCCCTAGAGGGAAAGGCAATCAGCCCCAGCATTTT.

This chain joins TRBV9 and TRBJ2-5, with D possibly matching TRBD2 (6 bases). CDR3 size: 13 residues. Trimming removed 0 bases from V and 5 bases from J, with 8 bases in between. The germline V gene encodes CDR1 SGDLS and CDR2 YYNGEE. In DNA form, the CDR3 reads TGTGCCAGCAGCGTAGGCCTAGCGGAGACCCAGTACTTC. Encoded protein: CASSVGLAETQYF. Filled out from reference TRBV9 and TRBJ2-5, the complete variable domain reads DSGVTQTPKHLITATGQRVTLRCSPRSGDLSVYWYQQSLDQGLQFLIQYYNGEERAKGNILERFSAQQFPDLHSELNLSSLELGDSALYFCASSVGLAETQYFGPGTRLLVL.

The table lists this clonotype with a few counts. The chain links TRBV24-1 to TRBJ2-3; 7 nucleotides align to TRBD1. The CDR3 sequence is 15 residues long. V lost 2 bases, J lost 3 bases, and 4 bases stayed unmatched. Germline CDR1 and CDR2: KGHDR and SFDVKD. The CDR3 bases are TGTGCCACCAGTGATTCCCGACAGGGTACAGATACGCAGTATTTT. It yields the protein CATSDSRQGTDTQYF.

The chain has TRBV4-1 and TRBJ1-2; 11 bases line up with TRBD1. This CDR3 contains 16 residues. Per germline, CDR1 MGHRA and CDR2 YSYEKL. V lost 0 bases to trimming and J lost 7 bases; unmatched junction nucleotides: 7. CDR3 bases: TGCGCCAGCAGCCAAGATACTACGGACAGGGGGCCTGGCTACACCTTC. Its translation: CASSQDTTDRGPGYTF.

In this sample, this clonotype turned up a few times. This rearrangement joins TRBV4-2 to TRBJ2-5, with D tentatively TRBD1 or TRBD2 (6 bases each). Trimming shortened V by 0 bases and J by 4 bases, and 9 bases separated the two germline ends. This CDR3 comprises 14 residues. Per the germline V gene, CDR1 is LGHNA and CDR2 is YNFKEQ. CDR3 amino acids: CASSQDPGAETQYF. The CDR3 region has the DNA TGTGCCAGCAGCCAAGATCCGGGGGCAGAGACCCAGTACTTC.

Ten or more counts support this clonotype. V and J are TRBV20-1 and TRBJ2-5; possibly TRBD2 for D (6 bases). CDR1 DFQATT and CDR2 SNEGSKA come from the germline V gene (reference sequence). Trimming cost V 0 bases and J 5 bases, with 19 bases left between them. CDR3 length equals 16 residues. The CDR3 sequence is CSARDSSGSGWETQYF. The CDR3 DNA is TGCAGTGCTAGAGATTCATCGGGGAGCGGGTGGGAGACCCAGTACTTC.

In regard to this clonotype: Germline is not matched at one junction end, which may reflect a read error. The CDR3 is CAISEKRGETQHF. The CDR3 DNA follows: TGTGCCATCAGTGAGAAGAGAGGGGAGACCCAGCACTTC. V is TRBV10-3 and J is TRBJ2-5; TRBD1 or TRBD2 may be the D gene (5 bases each). This CDR3 region has 13 residues. Germline values: CDR1 ENHRY, CDR2 SYGVKD.